There are a few counts of the clone carrying this TCR beta chain. The data are from a study of T cells after yellow fever vaccination. Looking at the study overall: Libraries from low-cell-number fractions were prepared with the SMART-Seq v4 Ultra Low Input RNA kit.

CDR3 size: 14 residues. CDR1 is LGHNA, CDR2 YNFKEQ, per germline. Germline trimming cut 4 bases from V and 3 bases from J; bases unmatched to any gene: 6. UMIs and a universal primer site were added when TCR cDNA was made by 5'RACE template switching. TCRdb passed the 5' RACE reads through MiXCR, listing each CDR3 protein once. The sample records around 310,000 distinct CDR3 sequences, 3% to 4.5% being singletons. V is TRBV4-2 and J is TRBJ2-7; 7 positions match TRBD1. The sequences come from PBMCs, collected on the day of the yellow fever booster vaccination. The source is a man between 18 and 35 years old who received the YFV17D yellow fever vaccine. CDR3: CASSRGDSLYEQYF. The CDR3 coding sequence is TGTGCCAGCAGCCGAGGGGACAGCCTCTACGAGCAGTACTTC.